These T cell receptor beta chains were read from a single sample in a study of neurological immune-mediated disorders. TCRdb passed the 5' RACE reads through MiXCR, listing each CDR3 protein once. The data show about 90,000 distinct CDR3 sequences, approximately 13% seen once. The material sequenced was PBMCs. These receptors were obtained from a female donor with HTLV-1-associated myelopathy (HAM/TSP). Each CDR3 is given with its conserved first and last residue. Each record gives: D gene, V gene, CDR3 length, clone size, J gene, CDR3 DNA, CDR3 protein. D genes are given only for firm matches. Size tells how often a clone was seen (once, few, many) or the class of an expanded clone, and some rows leave it out.

d_gene: -; v_gene: TRBV27; len: 17; abundance: many; j_gene: TRBJ2-7; CDR3nt: TGTGCCAGCAGCGGGGGTTTTGCTGGGGCAAGTACCTACGAGCAGTACTTC; CDR3aa: CASSGGFAGASTYEQYF
d_gene: TRBD2; v_gene: TRBV10-1; len: 14; abundance: many; j_gene: TRBJ2-1; CDR3nt: TGCGCCAGCAGTGACGGGGGGGGGCCCAATGAGCAGTTCTTC; CDR3aa: CASSDGGGPNEQFF
d_gene: -; v_gene: TRBV27; len: 13; abundance: many; j_gene: TRBJ2-7; CDR3nt: TGTGCCAGCAGTTCTCGACGGGCGGCCGAGCAGTACTTC; CDR3aa: CASSSRRAAEQYF
d_gene: -; v_gene: TRBV5-1; len: 10; abundance: many; j_gene: TRBJ2-7; CDR3nt: TGCGCCAGCAGCTTGGGGCTACAGTACTTC; CDR3aa: CASSLGLQYF
d_gene: -; v_gene: TRBV6-2/TRBV6-3; len: 12; abundance: many; j_gene: TRBJ2-4; CDR3nt: TGTGCCAGCAGTTATGGGGGCAGGGTACCGTACTTC; CDR3aa: CASSYGGRVPYF
d_gene: TRBD1; v_gene: TRBV20-1; len: 13; abundance: many; j_gene: TRBJ2-2; CDR3nt: TGCAGTGCTAGAAGACAGGGGGCCGGGGAGCTGTTTTTT; CDR3aa: CSARRQGAGELFF
d_gene: TRBD1; v_gene: TRBV5-5; len: 14; abundance: many; j_gene: TRBJ2-1; CDR3nt: TGTGCCAGCAGACTGGGACAGGATTCCGATGAGCAGTTCTTC; CDR3aa: CASRLGQDSDEQFF
d_gene: TRBD1; v_gene: TRBV29-1; len: 14; abundance: many; j_gene: TRBJ1-1; CDR3nt: TGCAGCGCTTCCAGGGACAGTTTATACACTGAAGCTTTCTTT; CDR3aa: CSASRDSLYTEAFF
d_gene: TRBD1; v_gene: TRBV6-6; len: 16; abundance: many; j_gene: TRBJ1-3; CDR3nt: TGTGCCAGCACCGAGACAGGGGCCAACTCTGGAAACACCATATATTTT; CDR3aa: CASTETGANSGNTIYF
d_gene: TRBD1; v_gene: TRBV19; len: 13; abundance: few; j_gene: TRBJ2-4; CDR3nt: TGTGCCAGTAGTACCGACAGGGGGAACATTCAGTACTTC; CDR3aa: CASSTDRGNIQYF
d_gene: -; v_gene: TRBV5-1; len: 14; abundance: -; j_gene: TRBJ2-2; CDR3nt: TGCGCCAGCATTGGGGGAACGAACACCGGGGAGCTGTTTTTT; CDR3aa: CASIGGTNTGELFF
d_gene: -; v_gene: TRBV10-3; len: 12; abundance: -; j_gene: TRBJ2-1; CDR3nt: TGTGCCGTCAGGACAGAGAGGAATGAGCAGTTCTTC; CDR3aa: CAVRTERNEQFF
d_gene: TRBD1; v_gene: TRBV12-3/TRBV12-4; len: 14; abundance: many; j_gene: TRBJ2-7; CDR3nt: TGTGCCAGCAGTAAACAGGGGGCGGTTAACGAGCAGTACTTC; CDR3aa: CASSKQGAVNEQYF
d_gene: -; v_gene: TRBV11-2; len: 15; abundance: many; j_gene: TRBJ1-3; CDR3nt: TGTGCCAGCAGCTTAGCGCAGAACTCTGGAAACACCATATATTTT; CDR3aa: CASSLAQNSGNTIYF
d_gene: -; v_gene: TRBV20-1; len: 17; abundance: many; j_gene: TRBJ2-2; CDR3nt: TGCAGTGCTAGAGATATCGGTCAGGGTACGAACACCGGGGAGCTGTTTTTT; CDR3aa: CSARDIGQGTNTGELFF
d_gene: -; v_gene: TRBV20-1; len: 15; abundance: -; j_gene: TRBJ2-1; CDR3nt: TGCAGTGCTAGAACGGTTCCGGTCTCCTACAATGAGCAGTTCTTC; CDR3aa: CSARTVPVSYNEQFF
d_gene: TRBD2; v_gene: TRBV7-8; len: 19; abundance: many; j_gene: TRBJ2-1; CDR3nt: TGTGCCAGCAGCCTCCGACTAGCGGGGGGAATGGTCGATTACAATGAGCAGTTCTTC; CDR3aa: CASSLRLAGGMVDYNEQFF
d_gene: TRBD2; v_gene: TRBV12-5; len: 14; abundance: many; j_gene: TRBJ2-3; CDR3nt: TGTGCTAGTGATGCTAGCGGGAGCACAGATACGCAGTATTTT; CDR3aa: CASDASGSTDTQYF
d_gene: -; v_gene: TRBV10-3; len: 11; abundance: many; j_gene: TRBJ1-1; CDR3nt: TGTGCCATCTGGGGAGGGTCTGAAGCTTTCTTT; CDR3aa: CAIWGGSEAFF
d_gene: -; v_gene: TRBV7-9; len: 13; abundance: many; j_gene: TRBJ2-1; CDR3nt: TGTGCCAGCAGCGGCCTGGTGGTAGGGGAGCAGTTCTTC; CDR3aa: CASSGLVVGEQFF
d_gene: TRBD1; v_gene: TRBV5-8; len: 16; abundance: many; j_gene: TRBJ2-3; CDR3nt: TGTGCCAGCAGCTTGGCGGCAGGGGGACACACAGATACGCAGTATTTT; CDR3aa: CASSLAAGGHTDTQYF
d_gene: -; v_gene: TRBV5-1; len: 15; abundance: many; j_gene: TRBJ2-2; CDR3nt: TGCGCCAGCAGCTTGGATACAGGGGAGGCCGGGGAGCTGTTTTTT; CDR3aa: CASSLDTGEAGELFF
d_gene: -; v_gene: TRBV10-2; len: 14; abundance: many; j_gene: TRBJ2-7; CDR3nt: TGCGCCACCCGCTTTCTTCATGACTACTACGAGCAGTACTTC; CDR3aa: CATRFLHDYYEQYF
d_gene: -; v_gene: TRBV11-3; len: 15; abundance: -; j_gene: TRBJ2-2; CDR3nt: TGTGCCAGCTCTCCGAGGGCCTCGAACACCGGGGAGCTGTTTTTT; CDR3aa: CASSPRASNTGELFF
d_gene: -; v_gene: TRBV5-6; len: 16; abundance: -; j_gene: TRBJ1-2; CDR3nt: TGTGCCAGCAGTCTCTTCGCCCCCCGCCTCGGCTATGGCTACACCTTC; CDR3aa: CASSLFAPRLGYGYTF
d_gene: -; v_gene: TRBV5-1; len: 15; abundance: -; j_gene: TRBJ2-7; CDR3nt: TGCGCCAGCAGCGTGAGTCCGTGGATCTACTACGAGCAGTACTTC; CDR3aa: CASSVSPWIYYEQYF
d_gene: TRBD1; v_gene: TRBV5-5; len: 16; abundance: -; j_gene: TRBJ1-1; CDR3nt: TGTGCCAGCAGCTTGTATGAAGGCAGGGGGAATACTGAAGCTTTCTTT; CDR3aa: CASSLYEGRGNTEAFF
d_gene: TRBD1; v_gene: TRBV4-1; len: 16; abundance: many; j_gene: TRBJ1-6; CDR3nt: TGCGCCAGCAGCTACTACTATCAAGGGGGCAATTCACCCCTCCACTTT; CDR3aa: CASSYYYQGGNSPLHF
d_gene: -; v_gene: TRBV12-3/TRBV12-4; len: 13; abundance: many; j_gene: TRBJ1-1; CDR3nt: TGTGCCAGCAGCCTGGGGTCAGGCACTGAAGCTTTCTTT; CDR3aa: CASSLGSGTEAFF
d_gene: -; v_gene: TRBV18; len: 14; abundance: many; j_gene: TRBJ2-3; CDR3nt: TGTGCCAGCTCACCACCAGAAGGCACAGATACGCAGTATTTT; CDR3aa: CASSPPEGTDTQYF
d_gene: -; v_gene: TRBV7-2; len: 15; abundance: many; j_gene: TRBJ1-2; CDR3nt: TGTGCCAGCAGCTCCCGACGGGGCTCCTACTATGGCTACACCTTC; CDR3aa: CASSSRRGSYYGYTF
d_gene: TRBD1; v_gene: TRBV5-1; len: 16; abundance: many; j_gene: TRBJ2-1; CDR3nt: TGCGCCAGCAGCTCCCAGACAGGGGCAACCTACAATGAGCAGTTCTTC; CDR3aa: CASSSQTGATYNEQFF
d_gene: TRBD1; v_gene: TRBV6-6; len: 14; abundance: many; j_gene: TRBJ1-2; CDR3nt: TGTGCCAGCAGCCCCCGACAGGGAAACTATGGCTACACCTTC; CDR3aa: CASSPRQGNYGYTF
d_gene: TRBD2; v_gene: TRBV18; len: 16; abundance: -; j_gene: TRBJ2-1; CDR3nt: TGTGCCAGCTCACCACCGAGCGGGGGGGCGTACAATGAGCAGTTCTTC; CDR3aa: CASSPPSGGAYNEQFF
d_gene: TRBD1; v_gene: TRBV29-1; len: 16; abundance: many; j_gene: TRBJ2-3; CDR3nt: TGCAGCGCCTTAGGGGAGACAGGGGGCGACTGGGATACGCAGTATTTT; CDR3aa: CSALGETGGDWDTQYF
d_gene: -; v_gene: TRBV5-1; len: 13; abundance: medium-sized; j_gene: TRBJ2-1; CDR3nt: TGCGCCAGCAGGTGGGGGCCGAACAATGAGCAGTTCTTC; CDR3aa: CASRWGPNNEQFF